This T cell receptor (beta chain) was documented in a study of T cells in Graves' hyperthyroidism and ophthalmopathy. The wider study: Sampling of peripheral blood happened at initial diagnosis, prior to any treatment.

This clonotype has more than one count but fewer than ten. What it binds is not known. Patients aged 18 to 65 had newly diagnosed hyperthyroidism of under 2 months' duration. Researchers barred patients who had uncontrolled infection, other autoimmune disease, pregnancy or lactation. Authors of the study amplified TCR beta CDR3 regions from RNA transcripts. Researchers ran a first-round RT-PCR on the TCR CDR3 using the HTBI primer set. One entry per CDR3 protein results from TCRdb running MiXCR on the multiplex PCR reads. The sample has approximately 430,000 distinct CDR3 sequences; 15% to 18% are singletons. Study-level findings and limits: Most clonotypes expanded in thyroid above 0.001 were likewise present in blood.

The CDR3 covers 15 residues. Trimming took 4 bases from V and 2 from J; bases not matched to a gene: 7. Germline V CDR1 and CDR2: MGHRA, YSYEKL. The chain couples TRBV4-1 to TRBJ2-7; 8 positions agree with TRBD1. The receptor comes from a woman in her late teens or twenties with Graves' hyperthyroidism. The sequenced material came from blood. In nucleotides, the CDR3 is TGCGCCAGCAGCCCCATCCCGACAGGGGCCTACGAGCAGTACTTC. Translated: CASSPIPTGAYEQYF.